The next 10 T cell receptor beta chains were all read from a single sample in a study of T-cell reconstitution after alpha-beta-depleted transplantation in children. The authors prepared the TCRbeta library with unique molecular identifiers. TCRdb re-called the PCR reads with MiXCR, one entry per CDR3 protein. The data hold about 830,000 distinct CDR3 sequences, with about 16% observed a single time. Sample: PBMCs, mostly from graft donor cells, taken 360 days after TCRalphabeta/CD19-depleted stem cell transplant. The receptors were gathered from a male patient between 5 and 17 years old who had a stem cell transplant for acute lymphoblastic leukemia, so the T cells may come from the graft donor.

This clonotype was recorded a few times. This chain uses TRBV20-1 with TRBJ1-6; 8 bases map to TRBD1. CDR3 length equals 16 residues. V shed 0 bases, J shed 7 bases, and the junction held 8 bases outside the gene matches. Germline V CDR1 and CDR2: DFQATT, SNEGSKA (reference sequence). CDR3 nucleotides: TGCAGTGCTAGAGAGGGGGGACAGGTGGGCAATTCACCCCTCCACTTT. It codes for CSAREGGQVGNSPLHF.

The chain has TRBV18 and TRBJ2-5; 10 bases are shared with TRBD2. V dropped 1 base and J dropped 0; count of bases not matched to a gene: 11. Germline CDR1 is KGHSH and CDR2 is LQKENI. This CDR3 region has 19 residues. This CDR3 is CASSPLDTPTSGYQETQYF. In DNA, the CDR3 is TGTGCCAGCTCACCACTTGACACCCCGACTAGCGGGTACCAAGAGACCCAGTACTTC. The full variable domain, its missing parts supplied by reference TRBV18 and TRBJ2-5, is NAGVMQNPRHLVRRRGQEARLRCSPMKGHSHVYWYRQLPEEGLKFMVYLQKENIIDESGMPKERFSAEFPKEGPSILRIQQVVRGDSAAYFCASSPLDTPTSGYQETQYFGPGTRLLVL.

This clonotype was detected a few times. V is TRBV7-3 and J is TRBJ2-7; unclear D gene. V shed 2 bases and J shed 3 bases, with 11 bases lying between them. The germline V gene has CDR1 SGHTA and CDR2 FQGTGA. The CDR3 runs to 14 residues. Written as DNA, the CDR3 is TGTGCCAGCAGCTTAGAACCCAATTTCTACGAGCAGTACTTC. Its translation: CASSLEPNFYEQYF.

The chain employs TRBV12-3 or TRBV12-4 and TRBJ2-7; maybe TRBD2 (6 bases). The V end lost 9 bases, the J end lost 1 base, and 13 bases lay between the germline ends. The CDR3 extends over 13 amino acids. CDR3 region: CARGLAPSYEQYF. CDR3 bases: TGTGCCAGGGGGCTAGCGCCATCCTACGAGCAGTACTTC.

This clonotype occurred a few times. V and J are TRBV7-9 and TRBJ2-3; a possible D gene is TRBD1 (6 bases). CDR1 is SEHNR and CDR2 is FQNEAQ in the germline V gene (reference sequence). The CDR3 spans 14 residues. Trimming shortened V by 2 bases and J by 3 bases, and 9 bases separated the two germline ends. The CDR3 protein is CASSLLGTTDTQYF. In DNA form, the CDR3 reads TGTGCCAGCAGCTTACTTGGGACAACAGATACGCAGTATTTT. The whole variable domain, remainder taken from reference TRBV7-9 and TRBJ2-3, is DTGVSQNPRHKITKRGQNVTFRCDPISEHNRLYWYRQTLGQGPEFLTYFQNEAQLEKSRLLSDRFSAERPKGSFSTLEIQRTEQGDSAMYLCASSLLGTTDTQYFGPGTRLTVL.

The chain carries TRBV7-9 and TRBJ1-5; the match to TRBD1 covers 9 bases. CDR3 length equals 15 residues. Germline V gives CDR1 SEHNR, CDR2 FQNEAQ (reference sequence). J gave up 4 bases and V 5 bases, and 6 bases lay outside the gene matches. CDR3 sequence reads: CASSEATGGNQPQHF. The CDR3 nucleotides are TGTGCCAGCAGCGAAGCGACAGGGGGTAATCAGCCCCAGCATTTT.

This clonotype was recorded many times. V is TRBV5-1 and J is TRBJ2-7; 9 nucleotides match TRBD2. This CDR3 spans 16 amino acids. Germline V gene data show CDR1 as SGHRS and CDR2 as YFSETQ. The junction had 7 bases not matched to a gene; V was cut back by 2 bases and J by 1 base. CDR3 DNA: TGCGCCAGCAGCTTATCTTACCTAGCGGGATCCTACGAGCAGTACTTC. It codes for CASSLSYLAGSYEQYF.

This clonotype was seen many times. The V gene is TRBV4-1, the J gene TRBJ2-7; tentatively, D is TRBD1 (6 bases). The CDR3 sequence is 14 residues long. Germline V CDR1 and CDR2: MGHRA, YSYEKL. Trimming took 0 bases from V and 6 from J, leaving 12 bases between them. The CDR3 loop reads CASSQENRVREQYF. The CDR3 DNA sequence: TGCGCCAGCAGCCAAGAAAACAGGGTTCGCGAGCAGTACTTC.

This clonotype was recorded at least ten times. The chain is built from TRBV20-1 and TRBJ2-7; D might be TRBD2 (5 bases). The V gene lost 4 bases and the J gene lost 7 bases, with 14 bases spanning the gap. Germline CDR1 reads DFQATT; CDR2 reads SNEGSKA (reference sequence). The CDR3 runs 12 residues. The CDR3 DNA follows: TGCAGTGCTATGCCGGGAAAGGATGAGCAGTACTTC. Its protein is CSAMPGKDEQYF.

The CDR3 DNA sequence: TGCAGTGCCGCCGGTAGCTACGAGCAGTACTTC. It codes for CSAAGSYEQYF. This rearrangement joins TRBV20-1 to TRBJ2-7; D not certain. Trimming took off 6 bases at V and 3 bases at J, with 9 bases between the two ends. CDR3 length: 11 residues. Germline V gene sequence: CDR1 DFQATT, CDR2 SNEGSKA (reference sequence).